This T cell receptor beta chain was retrieved from a study of blood T cell repertoires in COVID-19. On the study more broadly: Sites across the United States, Italy and Spain contributed samples from acute and convalescent COVID-19. PBMCs, B-cell-depleted T cells, or T cells were the source of the cDNA or gDNA that made up the material.

V lost 4 bases and J 4 bases, leaving 20 bases between the germline ends. The CDR3 spans 17 residues. CDR1 and CDR2 from the germline V gene are SGHTA and FQGNSA. The data were produced by immunoSEQ multiplex PCR, yet TCRdb's version contains in-frame clones alone and is incomplete. Of a few hundred thousand clones in the sample, 70% to 85% were seen once. This rearrangement joins TRBV7-2 to TRBJ2-1; possible D gene TRBD2, 5 bases. The specimen was PBMCs or T cells enriched from blood (not recorded which). The receptor's source is a man aged 40-49 years who had recovered from COVID-19. CDR3 DNA: TGTGCCAGCAGCTCCCTCGAGGGTAAAGGATGGTACAATGAGCAGTTCTTC. This translates into CASSSLEGKGWYNEQFF.